This TCR beta chain stems from a study of CD8 T cells in Susac syndrome. Trimming removed 5 bases at V and 6 bases at J, with 11 bases between. The CDR3 length is 13 residues. Germline CDR1 is SGHRS and CDR2 is YFSETQ. Sequencing of TCR beta was carried out in blood CD8+ and CD4+ T cells. It was negative isolation that provided the CD8+ and CD4+ T cells, whereas TEMRA cells were enriched by FACS. With random hexamers, roughly 0.45 to 1 ug RNA was reverse transcribed. MiXCR, applied by TCRdb to the immunoSEQ multiplex PCR reads, yields one record per CDR3 protein. The sample shows around 200,000 distinct CDR3 sequences, 90% to 95% of them seen only once.

The sequenced sample consisted of CD4+ T cells from PBMCs. This TCR came from a human donor in good health. This rearrangement joins TRBV5-1 to TRBJ2-2; D may be TRBD2 (6 bases). CDR3 loop: CASRPSSAGELFF. The CDR3 region has the DNA TGCGCCAGCAGGCCTTCTAGCGCCGGGGAGCTGTTTTTT.